This passage covers 26 T cell receptor beta chains from one sample sequenced in a study of blood T cell repertoires in COVID-19. Clones were sequenced by immunoSEQ multiplex PCR, and TCRdb holds only the in-frame ones, with some missing. The sample has about 80,000 clones; less than 90% are singletons. What was sequenced was peripheral blood. These TCRs come from a man in his fifties with acute or convalescent COVID-19.

The V gene is TRBV7-2, the J gene TRBJ1-2; 8 bases fit TRBD1. The CDR3 has 14 amino acids. Germline-derived CDR1 and CDR2 are SGHTA and FQGNSA. The J segment lost 4 bases and the V segment lost 8 bases, leaving 9 bases of the junction unmatched. The DNA of the CDR3 is TGTGCCAGCGTGAGAGACAGGGGCTTCTATGGCTACACCTTC. This sequence encodes CASVRDRGFYGYTF. The complete variable domain, with remaining parts taken from reference TRBV7-2 and TRBJ1-2, reads GAGVSQSPSNKVTEKGKDVELRCDPISGHTALYWYRQSLGQGLEFLIYFQGNSAPDKSGLPSDRFSAERTGGSVSTLTIQRTQQEDSAVYLCASVRDRGFYGYTFGSGTRLTVV.

The CDR3 bases are TGCGCCAGCAGCTTGGGAGGGGGTAGCAATCAGCCCCAGCATTTT. The encoded protein is CASSLGGGSNQPQHF. V gene TRBV5-1 combines with J gene TRBJ1-5; TRBD1 is a possible D gene (6 bases). Germline values: CDR1 SGHRS, CDR2 YFSETQ. The CDR3 totals 15 residues. The ends were cut back, 0 bases at V and 0 bases at J, with 7 bases in the middle.

V and J are TRBV5-4 and TRBJ2-3; TRBD2 aligns across 10 bases. V dropped 4 bases and J dropped 3; count of bases not matched to a gene: 8. Per germline, CDR1 SGHNT and CDR2 YYREEE (reference sequence). This CDR3 has 16 amino acids. DNA for the CDR3: TGTGCCAGCAGCCCGTCTAGCGGGGGTTGGACAGATACGCAGTATTTT. Its translation is CASSPSSGGWTDTQYF.

CDR3 sequence: CASSPRRDEQYF. The CDR3 DNA reads TGTGCCAGCAGCCCAAGACGGGACGAGCAGTACTTC. This chain uses TRBV3-1 (or the pseudogene TRBV3-2) with TRBJ2-7; D not resolved. Germline CDR1 and CDR2: LGHDT and YNNKEL (reference sequence). This CDR3 region has 12 residues. V was trimmed by 4 bases and J by 5 bases, leaving 9 bases between them.

The chain joins TRBV7-2 to TRBJ2-5, with 8 positions matching TRBD2. J was trimmed by 4 bases and V by 1 base; bases with no gene match: 5. Germline CDR1 and CDR2: SGHTA and FQGNSA. The CDR3 covers 15 residues. The CDR3 is CASSLGGGLGETQYF. For the CDR3, the DNA is TGTGCCAGCAGCTTAGGCGGGGGGCTTGGAGAGACCCAGTACTTC.

The V and J genes are TRBV19 and TRBJ1-2; D is undetermined. The germline V and J ends were trimmed by 3 bases and 0 bases, with 11 bases remaining between them. The germline CDR1 and CDR2 sequences are LNHDA and SQIVND (reference sequence). The CDR3 loop spans 15 amino acids. The CDR3 here is CASSITNPANYGYTF. The CDR3 DNA reads TGTGCCAGTAGTATTACGAATCCGGCTAACTATGGCTACACCTTC.

The rearrangement links TRBV11-2 to TRBJ1-1; D call uncertain. Trimming cost V 3 bases and J 1 base, with 9 bases left between them. Germline-derived CDR1 and CDR2 are SGHAT and FQNNGV. CDR3 length: 14 amino acids. For the CDR3, the DNA is TGTGCCAGCAGCTTTACAGAGTCGAACACTGAAGCTTTCTTT. Its protein product is CASSFTESNTEAFF.

The chain uses TRBV19 and TRBJ2-7; TRBD1 matches 8 bases. Germline assignment: CDR1 LNHDA and CDR2 SQIVND (reference sequence). The CDR3 extends over 14 amino acids. Trimming took 3 bases from V and 5 from J; bases not matched to a gene: 6. CDR3 loop: CASSMDRVVNEQYF. CDR3 DNA: TGTGCCAGTAGTATGGACAGGGTGGTAAACGAGCAGTACTTC.

This clone appeared once. The V call is TRBV6-5, the J call TRBJ1-5, with D possibly matching TRBD1 (6 bases). Trimming stripped 7 bases from V and 4 bases from J, with 14 bases between. Germline CDR1 and CDR2: MNHEY and SVGAGI. This CDR3 is built from 14 residues. CDR3 bases: TGTGCCAGCATAGCAGGGGTTGGGAATCAGCCCCAGCATTTT. This codes for CASIAGVGNQPQHF.

The chain is built from TRBV28 and TRBJ1-5, with 9 bases matching TRBD1. The V and J ends lost 3 bases and 6 bases, in that order; junction bases with no gene match: 9. This CDR3 spans 16 amino acids. In germline, CDR1 is MDHEN, CDR2 SYDVKM. The CDR3 loop reads CASSLGIQGARQPQHF. CDR3 coding DNA: TGTGCCAGCAGTTTGGGGATACAGGGGGCCCGTCAGCCCCAGCATTTT. Filled out from reference TRBV28 and TRBJ1-5, the complete variable domain reads DVKVTQSSRYLVKRTGEKVFLECVQDMDHENMFWYRQDPGLGLRLIYFSYDVKMKEKGDIPEGYSVSREKKERFSLILESASTNQTSMYLCASSLGIQGARQPQHFGDGTRLSIL.

The chain combines TRBV18 with TRBJ1-5; tentative D call: TRBD1 (6 bases). There are 15 residues in the CDR3. Per the germline V gene, CDR1 is KGHSH and CDR2 is LQKENI. V lost 2 bases and J lost 7, with 15 bases in between. CDR3 DNA sequence: TGTGCCAGCTCACCAGTTCGCGGGGGCGGGCAGCCCCAGCATTTT. Its translation is CASSPVRGGGQPQHF.

The J gene is TRBJ2-7, the V gene TRBV18, with 8 bases fitting TRBD1. The length of the CDR3 is 12 residues. V lost 6 bases and J lost 5; bases outside the gene matches: 3. Germline V gene data show CDR1 as KGHSH and CDR2 as LQKENI. CDR3 nucleotides: TGTGCCAGCTCTCCGGACAGGGACGAGCAGTACTTC. It is translated as CASSPDRDEQYF. Filled out from reference TRBV18 and TRBJ2-7, the complete variable domain reads NAGVMQNPRHLVRRRGQEARLRCSPMKGHSHVYWYRQLPEEGLKFMVYLQKENIIDESGMPKERFSAEFPKEGPSILRIQQVVRGDSAAYFCASSPDRDEQYFGPGTRLTVT.

The V and J genes are TRBV6-5 and TRBJ1-1, with 7 nucleotides matching TRBD1. The CDR3 totals 14 residues. V shed 5 bases, J shed 1 base, and the junction held 4 bases outside the gene matches. Germline CDR1 MNHEY, CDR2 SVGAGI. This chain's CDR3 is CASSPQGGNTEAFF. CDR3 nucleotide sequence: TGTGCCAGCAGTCCCCAGGGGGGGAACACTGAAGCTTTCTTT.

The chain couples TRBV4-3 to TRBJ2-2; D is undetermined. Germline assignment: CDR1 LGHNA and CDR2 YSLEER. The CDR3 totals 21 residues. The V end lost 4 bases, the J end lost 6 bases, and 33 bases lay between the germline ends. This chain's CDR3 is CASSRPQLSAKSREEAGELFF. DNA for the CDR3: TGCGCCAGCAGCCGTCCTCAACTATCGGCCAAGTCGCGTGAAGAGGCCGGGGAGCTGTTTTTT.

Written as DNA, the CDR3 is TGTGCCTGGACTAAAAGAAGTGTGAACACTGAAGCTTTCTTT. Its translation: CAWTKRSVNTEAFF. V usage is TRBV30 and J usage is TRBJ1-1; D gene uncertain. Trimming removed 4 bases at V and 0 bases at J, with 12 bases between. The CDR3 is 14 amino acids. Germline V gene data show CDR1 as GTSNPN and CDR2 as SVGIG (reference sequence). Full variable domain (outside the CDR3, taken from reference TRBV30 and TRBJ1-1): SQTIHQWPATLVQPVGSPLSLECTVEGTSNPNLYWYRQAAGRGLQLLFYSVGIGQISSEVPQNLSASRPQDRQFILSSKKLLLSDSGFYLCAWTKRSVNTEAFFGQGTRLTVV.

CDR3 coding DNA: TGTGCCAGTAGTATCATAGCGGGAGGATCCAATGAGCAGTTCTTC. It translates to CASSIIAGGSNEQFF. The gene calls are TRBV19 and TRBJ2-1; TRBD2 matches 10 bases. The length of the CDR3 is 15 residues. Losses at the gene ends were 3 bases for V and 6 bases for J; bases not matched to a gene: 5. Germline CDR1 LNHDA, CDR2 SQIVND (reference sequence).

The chain is built from TRBV11-3 and TRBJ2-3; 11 bases are a match to TRBD2. V lost 5 bases to trimming and J lost 5 bases; unmatched junction nucleotides: 3. This CDR3 is built from 14 residues. The germline V gene encodes CDR1 SGHNT and CDR2 YENEEA. The CDR3 nucleotides read TGTGCCAGCAGCCCGGGACTAGCGGTAGATACGCAGTATTTT. Encoded protein: CASSPGLAVDTQYF.

To note about this clone: This CDR3 is also generated by other DNA sequences in the sample. This CDR3 is CASSIGTATNEKLFF. The CDR3 DNA follows: TGTGCCAGTAGTATAGGGACAGCAACTAATGAAAAACTGTTTTTT. The gene calls are TRBV19 and TRBJ1-4, with a tentative D call TRBD1 (6 bases). V lost 1 base and J 0 bases, leaving 6 bases between the germline ends. The CDR3 extends over 15 amino acids. Germline lookup yields CDR1 LNHDA and CDR2 SQIVND (reference sequence).

V and J are TRBV25-1 and TRBJ1-1; the match to TRBD1 covers 9 bases. Unmatched junction bases numbered 10, after V lost 6 bases and J lost 11 bases. Germline V gives CDR1 MGHDK, CDR2 SYGVNS. The CDR3 has 13 amino acids. The CDR3 DNA follows: TGTGCCAGCAGCCTCCCCGGGGACAGGGAGGCTTTCTTT. Translation: CASSLPGDREAFF.

A few counts support this clone. This chain connects TRBV5-6 to TRBJ1-1; D not certain. CDR1 and CDR2 (germline): SGHDT, YYEEEE. This CDR3 comprises 15 residues. Trimming stripped 3 bases from V and 3 bases from J, with 15 bases between. The CDR3 spells CASSYLKGGDTEAFF. Here the CDR3 DNA reads TGTGCCAGCAGCTACCTAAAAGGAGGCGACACTGAAGCTTTCTTT.

J is TRBJ1-6 and V is TRBV7-9; D is perhaps TRBD1 (6 bases). The CDR3 loop spans 17 amino acids. Germline V gene data show CDR1 as SEHNR and CDR2 as FQNEAQ (reference sequence). V lost 5 bases and J 7 bases, leaving 21 bases between the germline ends. The CDR3 DNA reads TGTGCCAGCAGCCACAATAATTTGGGGGCGAGGAATTCACCCCTCCACTTT. Its protein is CASSHNNLGARNSPLHF.

By share, this clone counts as medium-sized. The chain is built from TRBV11-3 and TRBJ1-1; no clear D gene. There are 15 residues in the CDR3. In germline, CDR1 is SGHNT, CDR2 YENEEA. Trimming left V 0 bases short and J 1 base short, with 9 bases between. The CDR3: CASSLEGTENTEAFF. CDR3 DNA sequence: TGTGCCAGCAGCTTAGAGGGCACCGAGAACACTGAAGCTTTCTTT.

The J gene is TRBJ2-3, the V gene TRBV5-4; TRBD2 aligns across 14 bases. Germline values: CDR1 SGHNT, CDR2 YYREEE (reference sequence). CDR3 length equals 18 residues. Trimming removed 4 bases from V and 5 bases from J; junction bases left unmatched: 12. CDR3 sequence (DNA): TGTGCCAGCAGCCCAGGACTAGCGGGAGGAGGTTTTCGAGATACGCAGTATTTT. Amino acids: CASSPGLAGGGFRDTQYF.

CDR3 sequence reads: CASSSGQGGGYTF. The DNA of the CDR3 is TGTGCCAGCAGTTCCGGACAGGGGGGTGGCTACACCTTC. The V and J genes are TRBV28 and TRBJ1-2; TRBD1 aligns across 10 bases. The germline V gene encodes CDR1 MDHEN and CDR2 SYDVKM. The CDR3 length is 13 residues. The junction had 3 bases not matched to a gene; V was cut back by 4 bases and J by 7 bases.

The gene calls are TRBV7-2 and TRBJ2-7, with 10 bases that match TRBD2. Germline trimming cut 5 bases from V and 10 bases from J; bases unmatched to any gene: 11. The CDR3 is 14 amino acids. Germline assignment: CDR1 SGHTA and CDR2 FQGNSA. In DNA form, the CDR3 reads TGTGCCAGCAGCCCCCCTCCCGGACTAGCGGAACAGTACTTC. Protein sequence: CASSPPPGLAEQYF. Based on the CDR3 plus reference TRBV7-2 and TRBJ2-7, the full variable domain is GAGVSQSPSNKVTEKGKDVELRCDPISGHTALYWYRQSLGQGLEFLIYFQGNSAPDKSGLPSDRFSAERTGGSVSTLTIQRTQQEDSAVYLCASSPPPGLAEQYFGPGTRLTVT.

The chain has TRBV14 and TRBJ1-2; perhaps TRBD1 as D (5 bases). Per the germline V gene, CDR1 is SGHDN and CDR2 is FVKESK. This CDR3 is built from 14 residues. V gave up 4 bases and J gave up 4 bases, with 13 bases separating them. The CDR3 DNA sequence: TGTGCCAGCAGCCGATCTGGACAACTCTATGGCTACACCTTC. It codes for CASSRSGQLYGYTF.